This T cell receptor (beta chain) was retrieved from a study of cytomegalovirus exposure and HLA in healthy donors. CDR3 size: 13 residues. Germline V gene data show CDR1 as SGHTA and CDR2 as FQGTGA. The V gene end was trimmed by 5 bases and the J gene end by 1 base; junction bases not matched to a gene: 1. This clone was observed a handful of times. The PCR had 60 Vbeta and 13 Jbeta primers. The data were produced by immunoSEQ multiplex PCR, yet TCRdb's version contains in-frame clones alone and is incomplete. The sample lists about 110,000 clones; 73% were seen once. This TCR derives from a woman in her thirties or forties in good health and CMV-seronegative. The V and J genes are TRBV7-3 and TRBJ1-1, with 7 bases fitting TRBD1. The sample consisted of PBMCs. The CDR3 sequence is CASSRQGNTEAFF. The CDR3 nucleotides read TGTGCCAGCAGCAGACAGGGGAACACTGAAGCTTTCTTT.